This T cell receptor beta chain came from a study of T cells after yellow fever vaccination. Findings and limits, study-wide: The booster response re-showed most primary clones: around 95% CD4, approximately 90% CD8. Although most clonotypes did not, a small share appeared in both CD4 and CD8 compartments. Although the secondary response was weaker, it peaked faster, at day 5 versus 15.

The TCR cDNA carried a universal primer site and UMIs from 5'RACE template switching. TCRdb redid the calling of the 5' RACE reads with MiXCR, one entry per CDR3 protein. The profile covers about 430,000 distinct CDR3 sequences, with about 19% appearing a single time and 15% to 20% taken by the ten largest. In its sample, this clonotype was seen a few times. The target antigen is unknown. Germline V gives CDR1 MNHEY, CDR2 SVGAGI. The CDR3 contains 14 residues. Germline trimming cut 6 bases from V and 4 bases from J; bases unmatched to any gene: 8. This clonotype was obtained from a young man who received the YFV17D yellow fever vaccine. The specimen comprised PBMCs, sampled before the yellow fever booster vaccination. This chain uses TRBV6-5 with TRBJ1-2; 7 nucleotides line up with TRBD1. The CDR3 sequence: CASRLGTDPYGYTF. In DNA, the CDR3 is TGTGCCAGCAGACTTGGGACAGACCCCTATGGCTACACCTTC.